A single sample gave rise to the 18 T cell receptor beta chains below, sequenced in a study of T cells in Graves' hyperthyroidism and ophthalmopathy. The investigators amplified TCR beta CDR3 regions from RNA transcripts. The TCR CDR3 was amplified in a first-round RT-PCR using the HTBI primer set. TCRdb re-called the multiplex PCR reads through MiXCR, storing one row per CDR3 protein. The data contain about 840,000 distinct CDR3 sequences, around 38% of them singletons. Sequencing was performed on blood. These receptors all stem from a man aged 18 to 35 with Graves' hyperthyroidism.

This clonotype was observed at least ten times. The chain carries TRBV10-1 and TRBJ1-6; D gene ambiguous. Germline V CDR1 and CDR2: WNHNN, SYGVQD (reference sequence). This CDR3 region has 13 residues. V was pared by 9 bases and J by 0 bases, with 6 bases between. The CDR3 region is CASASSYNSPLHF. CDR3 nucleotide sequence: TGCGCCAGTGCCAGCTCCTATAATTCACCCCTCCACTTT.

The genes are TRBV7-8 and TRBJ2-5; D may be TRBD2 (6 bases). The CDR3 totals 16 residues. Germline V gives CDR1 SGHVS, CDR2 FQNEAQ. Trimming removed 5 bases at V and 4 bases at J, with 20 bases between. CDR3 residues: CASSLQAGRSAETQYF. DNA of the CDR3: TGTGCCAGCAGCCTCCAGGCGGGGAGGTCCGCAGAGACCCAGTACTTC.

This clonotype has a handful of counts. The CDR3 spells CASKESALSSYNSPLHF. CDR3 DNA sequence: TGTGCCAGCAAGGAGTCAGCGTTGAGCTCCTATAATTCACCCCTCCACTTT. The J gene is TRBJ1-6, the V gene TRBV2; D gene ambiguous. V was pared by 7 bases and J by 0 bases, with 16 bases between. CDR1 is SNHLY and CDR2 is FYNNEI in the germline V gene. The CDR3 runs 17 residues.

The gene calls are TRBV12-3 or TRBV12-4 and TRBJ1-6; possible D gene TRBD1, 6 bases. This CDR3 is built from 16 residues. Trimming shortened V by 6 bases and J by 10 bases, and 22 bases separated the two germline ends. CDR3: CASRFLAWGGKSPLHF. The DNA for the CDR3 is TGTGCCAGCAGATTCCTGGCTTGGGGGGGCAAGTCACCCCTCCACTTT.

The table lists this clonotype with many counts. CDR3 nucleotide sequence: TGTGCCAGCAGCTTGTACGGTGGGGAGACCCAGTACTTC. Its protein product is CASSLYGGETQYF. The chain carries TRBV7-3 and TRBJ2-5, with D hard to call. The germline V gene has CDR1 SGHTA and CDR2 FQGTGA. V was cut by 3 bases and J by 5 bases, with 10 bases left in between. This CDR3 region has 13 residues.

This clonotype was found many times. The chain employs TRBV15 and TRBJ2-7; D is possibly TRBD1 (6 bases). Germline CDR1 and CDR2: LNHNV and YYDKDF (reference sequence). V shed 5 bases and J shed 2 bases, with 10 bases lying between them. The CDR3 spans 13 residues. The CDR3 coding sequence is TGTGCCACCAGCCGGGACACAGCCTACGAGCAGTACTTC. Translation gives CATSRDTAYEQYF.

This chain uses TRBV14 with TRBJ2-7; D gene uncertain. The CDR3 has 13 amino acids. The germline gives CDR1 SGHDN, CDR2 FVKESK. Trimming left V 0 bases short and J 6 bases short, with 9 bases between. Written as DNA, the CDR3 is TGTGCCAGCAGCCAAGAGGGCGGATGCGAGCAGTACTTC. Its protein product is CASSQEGGCEQYF.

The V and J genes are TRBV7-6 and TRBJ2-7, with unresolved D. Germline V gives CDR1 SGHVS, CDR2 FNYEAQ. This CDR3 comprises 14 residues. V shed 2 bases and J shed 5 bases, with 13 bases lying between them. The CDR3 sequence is CASSLSGPIDEQYF. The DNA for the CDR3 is TGTGCCAGCAGCTTATCTGGCCCCATAGACGAGCAGTACTTC.

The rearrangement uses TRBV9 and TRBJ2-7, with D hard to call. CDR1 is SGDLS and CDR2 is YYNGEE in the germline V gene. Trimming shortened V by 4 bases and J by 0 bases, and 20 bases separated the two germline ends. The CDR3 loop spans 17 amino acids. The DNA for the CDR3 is TGTGCCAGCAGCCACCCCTATAAGGACCCTTCCTCCTACGAGCAGTACTTC. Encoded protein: CASSHPYKDPSSYEQYF.

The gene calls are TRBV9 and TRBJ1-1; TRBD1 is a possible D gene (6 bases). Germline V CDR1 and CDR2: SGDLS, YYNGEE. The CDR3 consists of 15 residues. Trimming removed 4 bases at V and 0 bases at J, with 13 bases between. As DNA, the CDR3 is TGTGCCAGCAGCCAAGTGAACAGGGTGAACACTGAAGCTTTCTTT. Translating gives CASSQVNRVNTEAFF.

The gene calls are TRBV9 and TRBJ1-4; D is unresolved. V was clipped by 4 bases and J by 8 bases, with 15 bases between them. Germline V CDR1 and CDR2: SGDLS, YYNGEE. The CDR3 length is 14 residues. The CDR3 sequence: CASSPGAGIEKLFF. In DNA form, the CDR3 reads TGTGCCAGCAGCCCGGGAGCGGGAATCGAAAAACTGTTTTTT.

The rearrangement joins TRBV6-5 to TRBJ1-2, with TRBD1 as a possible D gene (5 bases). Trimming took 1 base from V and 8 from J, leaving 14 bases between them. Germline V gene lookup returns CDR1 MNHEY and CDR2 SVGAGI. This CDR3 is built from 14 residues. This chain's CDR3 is CASSYLGRTRGYTF. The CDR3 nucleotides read TGTGCCAGCAGTTACTTGGGACGGACAAGGGGCTACACCTTC.

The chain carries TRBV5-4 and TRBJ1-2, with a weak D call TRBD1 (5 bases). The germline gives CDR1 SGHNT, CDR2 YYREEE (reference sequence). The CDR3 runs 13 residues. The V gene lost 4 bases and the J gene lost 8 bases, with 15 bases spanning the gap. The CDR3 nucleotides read TGTGCCAGCAGCACCGGGACGGCCCTAGGCTACACCTTC. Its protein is CASSTGTALGYTF.

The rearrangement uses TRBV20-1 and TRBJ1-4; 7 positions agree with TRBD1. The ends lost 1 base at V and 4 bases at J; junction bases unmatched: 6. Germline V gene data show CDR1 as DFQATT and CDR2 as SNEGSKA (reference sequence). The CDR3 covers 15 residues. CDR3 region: CSARVGRGHNEKLFF. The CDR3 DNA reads TGCAGTGCTAGAGTGGGGAGGGGGCATAATGAAAAACTGTTTTTT.

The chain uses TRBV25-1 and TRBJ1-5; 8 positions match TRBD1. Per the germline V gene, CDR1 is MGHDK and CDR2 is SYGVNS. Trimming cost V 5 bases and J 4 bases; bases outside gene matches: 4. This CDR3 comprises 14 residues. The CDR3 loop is CASSPGGRNQPQHF. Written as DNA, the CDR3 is TGTGCCAGCAGTCCAGGGGGCCGGAATCAGCCCCAGCATTTT.

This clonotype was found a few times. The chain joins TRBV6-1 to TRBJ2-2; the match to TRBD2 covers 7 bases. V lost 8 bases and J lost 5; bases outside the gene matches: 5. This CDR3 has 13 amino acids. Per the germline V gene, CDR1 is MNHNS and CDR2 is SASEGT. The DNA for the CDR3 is TGTGCCAGCCGCAGGGAGGGAACCGGGGAGCTGTTTTTT. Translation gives CASRREGTGELFF.

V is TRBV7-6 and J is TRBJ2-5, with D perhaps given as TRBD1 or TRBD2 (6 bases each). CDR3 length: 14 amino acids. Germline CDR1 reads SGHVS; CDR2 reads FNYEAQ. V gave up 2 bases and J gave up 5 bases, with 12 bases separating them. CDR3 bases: TGTGCCAGCAGCTTATATGGGGGGCCCGAGACCCAGTACTTC. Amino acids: CASSLYGGPETQYF. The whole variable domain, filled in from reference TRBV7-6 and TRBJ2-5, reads GAGVSQSPRYKVTKRGQDVALRCDPISGHVSLYWYRQALGQGPEFLTYFNYEAQQDKSGLPNDRFSAERPEGSISTLTIQRTEQRDSAMYRCASSLYGGPETQYFGPGTRLLVL.

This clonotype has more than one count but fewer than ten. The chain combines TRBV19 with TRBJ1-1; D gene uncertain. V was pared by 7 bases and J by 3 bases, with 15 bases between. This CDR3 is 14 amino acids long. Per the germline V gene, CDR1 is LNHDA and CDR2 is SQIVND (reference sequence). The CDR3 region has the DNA TGTGCCAGTACTTATTCCCAGGAGTACACTGAAGCTTTCTTT. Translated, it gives CASTYSQEYTEAFF.